The 31 T cell receptor beta chains listed next were all sequenced from one sample in a study of early T cells in non-severe SARS-CoV-2 infection. In TCRdb, the 5' RACE reads were re-called with MiXCR into one record per CDR3 protein. The data contain tens of thousands of distinct CDR3 sequences, 12% of them singletons. The sample consisted of whole blood, taken at baseline. All receptors come from an adult who was a healthcare worker with PCR-confirmed SARS-CoV-2 infection or an uninfected control (not recorded which). The donor label of this sample is uncertain.

The chain carries TRBV7-2 and TRBJ2-3, with 12 positions matching TRBD2. CDR1 SGHTA and CDR2 FQGNSA come from the germline V gene. Trimming at V came to 4 bases and at J to 0 bases, leaving 2 bases not matched to a gene. CDR3 length: 16 amino acids. The CDR3 is CASSYGLAGSTDTQYF. The CDR3 nucleotides read TGTGCCAGCAGCTACGGACTAGCGGGGAGCACAGATACGCAGTATTTT.

This clonotype was seen only a few times. The gene calls are TRBV6-1 and TRBJ2-1, with TRBD2 as a possible D gene (5 bases). Trimming removed 5 bases at V and 6 bases at J, with 20 bases between. Germline loops: CDR1 MNHNS, CDR2 SASEGT. The CDR3 length is 16 residues. In DNA, the CDR3 is TGTGCCAGCAGTCCTATCTCTAGTCCTGAGGGCAATGAGCAGTTCTTC. Translation gives CASSPISSPEGNEQFF.

This chain links TRBV20-1 with TRBJ2-1; tentative D call: TRBD2 (6 bases). The V gene lost 3 bases and the J gene lost 6 bases, with 12 bases spanning the gap. This CDR3 has 13 residues. CDR1 is DFQATT and CDR2 is SNEGSKA in the germline V gene (reference sequence). The CDR3 loop is CSARMGLTNEQFF. DNA of the CDR3: TGCAGTGCTAGGATGGGACTTACCAATGAGCAGTTCTTC.

This clonotype came up a few times. This chain connects TRBV5-1 to TRBJ2-5; the match to TRBD1 covers 8 bases. The junction had 13 bases not matched to a gene; V was cut back by 4 bases and J by 2 bases. CDR1 and CDR2 from the germline V gene are SGHRS and YFSETQ. This CDR3 comprises 17 residues. The CDR3 DNA follows: TGCGCCAGCAGCGCACCAAGGACAGGGTGGGGGCAAGAGACCCAGTACTTC. It translates to CASSAPRTGWGQETQYF.

This clonotype was observed at least ten times. This chain links TRBV6-6 with TRBJ1-1, with a possible D match to TRBD1 (5 bases). There are 13 residues in the CDR3. The germline V gene encodes CDR1 MNHNY and CDR2 SVGAGI (reference sequence). V was trimmed by 8 bases and J by 5 bases, leaving 15 bases between them. The CDR3 sequence: CASVGGRGTEAFF. CDR3 sequence (DNA): TGTGCCAGCGTCGGGGGGAGAGGGACTGAAGCTTTCTTT.

This clonotype was picked up many times. V is TRBV3-1 and J is TRBJ1-2; D gene unclear. CDR3 length: 15 amino acids. CDR1 and CDR2 from the germline V gene are LGHDT and YNNKEL (reference sequence). Trimming removed 0 bases from V and 3 bases from J, with 11 bases in between. CDR3 in DNA: TGTGCCAGCAGCCAAGATCGTCGACGGTACTATGGCTACACCTTC. Translation gives CASSQDRRRYYGYTF. The variable domain in full, with the rest retrieved from reference TRBV3-1 and TRBJ1-2, is DTAVSQTPKYLVTQMGNDKSIKCEQNLGHDTMYWYKQDSKKFLKIMFSYNNKELIINETVPNRFSPKSPDKAHLNLHINSLELGDSAVYFCASSQDRRRYYGYTFGSGTRLTVV.

This clonotype has only a few counts. CDR3 in amino acids: CASGTSRAYEQYV. The CDR3 nucleotides read TGTGCCAGCGGGACATCTCGAGCCTACGAGCAGTACGTC. The chain has TRBV27 and TRBJ2-7; weak D call: TRBD1 (6 bases). V was clipped by 8 bases and J by 2 bases, with 13 bases between them. The CDR3 covers 13 residues. Germline lookup yields CDR1 MNHEY and CDR2 SMNVEV (reference sequence).

The chain joins TRBV20-1 to TRBJ1-3; no firm D call. Trimming took 3 bases from V and 1 from J, leaving 7 bases between them. The length of the CDR3 is 13 residues. From germline, CDR1 is DFQATT and CDR2 SNEGSKA (reference sequence). The CDR3 coding sequence is TGCAGTGCTAGGGAGGGATCTGGAAACACCATATATTTT. It translates to CSAREGSGNTIYF.

This clonotype was seen a few times. This rearrangement joins TRBV5-4 to TRBJ2-3, with D possibly being TRBD1 or TRBD2 (5 bases each). CDR1 and CDR2 from the germline V gene are SGHNT and YYREEE (reference sequence). V was pared by 5 bases and J by 5 bases, with 6 bases between. This CDR3 has 11 residues. CDR3 amino acids: CASSGGDTQYF. DNA of the CDR3: TGTGCCAGCAGTGGGGGAGATACGCAGTATTTT. Full variable domain (rest looked up from reference TRBV5-4 and TRBJ2-3): ETGVTQSPTHLIKTRGQQVTLRCSSQSGHNTVSWYQQALGQGPQFIFQYYREEENGRGNFPPRFSGLQFPNYSSELNVNALELDDSALYLCASSGGDTQYFGPGTRLTVL.

This clonotype has just a few counts. The rearrangement links TRBV5-4 to TRBJ2-2; a weak D match, TRBD1 (6 bases). Trimming removed 3 bases at V and 3 bases at J, with 9 bases between. Germline CDR1 is SGHNT and CDR2 is YYREEE (reference sequence). This CDR3 has 14 residues. This CDR3 is CASSSQGYTGELFF. CDR3 DNA sequence: TGTGCCAGCAGCTCACAGGGATACACCGGGGAGCTGTTTTTT.

To note about this clonotype: The junction and the germline gene differ at one end; a read error may be behind it. The V call is TRBV5-1, the J call TRBJ2-2; 10 positions agree with TRBD2. Looked up from germline, CDR1 is SGHRS and CDR2 is YFSETQ. The CDR3 extends over 19 amino acids. The CDR3 is CANSLVSLAGASNTGELFF. In DNA form, the CDR3 reads TGCGCCAACAGCTTGGTTTCGCTAGCGGGGGCCTCGAACACCGGGGAGCTGTTTTTT.

A few counts support this clonotype. The rearrangement links TRBV20-1 to TRBJ2-7; TRBD1 agrees at 8 bases. Germline CDR1 reads DFQATT; CDR2 reads SNEGSKA (reference sequence). The CDR3 loop spans 14 amino acids. V was clipped by 6 bases and J by 0 bases; unmatched bases: 7. The CDR3 loop is CSARPGTGSYEQYV. The CDR3 region has the DNA TGCAGTGCCCGGCCGGGGACAGGCTCCTACGAGCAGTACGTC.

The chain employs TRBV20-1 and TRBJ2-4; a weak D match, TRBD1 (5 bases). CDR1 DFQATT and CDR2 SNEGSKA come from the germline V gene (reference sequence). Trimming left V 6 bases short and J 0 bases short, with 12 bases between. This CDR3 has 14 residues. In DNA, the CDR3 is TGCAGTGCGAGGACAACCCTAGCCAAAAACATTCAGTACTTC. Its translation is CSARTTLAKNIQYF.

The V call is TRBV6-5, the J call TRBJ2-1, with D possibly matching TRBD1 (6 bases). From germline, CDR1 is MNHEY and CDR2 SVGAGI. The CDR3 is made up of 15 amino acids. Trimming took 1 base from V and 5 from J, leaving 12 bases between them. CDR3 region: CASSYFQQGNNEQFF. The CDR3 DNA reads as TGTGCCAGCAGTTACTTCCAGCAGGGGAACAATGAGCAGTTCTTC.

This clonotype was counted many times. The J gene is TRBJ1-6, the V gene TRBV5-5; 10 bases match TRBD1. Germline loops: CDR1 SGHKS, CDR2 YYEKEE (reference sequence). The CDR3 consists of 18 residues. The J segment lost 4 bases and the V segment lost 0 bases, leaving 7 bases of the junction unmatched. The CDR3 loop is CASSLATGGRGYNSPLHF. CDR3 coding DNA: TGTGCCAGCAGCTTGGCGACAGGGGGCCGGGGATATAATTCACCCCTCCACTTT.

The chain carries TRBV7-6 and TRBJ2-5; D is unclear. The CDR3 contains 13 residues. Germline V gene sequence: CDR1 SGHVS, CDR2 FNYEAQ. V was shortened by 3 bases and J by 2 bases, with 7 bases between the two germline ends. In DNA, the CDR3 is TGTGCCAGCAGCTTGAATAGACAAGAGACCCAGTACTTC. Encoded protein: CASSLNRQETQYF.

The chain uses TRBV11-2 and TRBJ2-4; D call uncertain. Germline lookup yields CDR1 SGHAT and CDR2 FQNNGV. There are 13 residues in the CDR3. Deletions cut 1 base from V and 9 bases from J, with 10 bases between. This CDR3 is CASSLGGSPIQYF. In nucleotides, the CDR3 is TGTGCCAGCAGCTTAGGTGGTTCCCCCATTCAGTACTTC. Full variable domain (outside the CDR3, taken from reference TRBV11-2 and TRBJ2-4): EAGVAQSPRYKIIEKRQSVAFWCNPISGHATLYWYQQILGQGPKLLIQFQNNGVVDDSQLPKDRFSAERLKGVDSTLKIQPAKLEDSAVYLCASSLGGSPIQYFGAGTRLSVL.

In its sample, this clonotype was seen many times. The rearrangement uses TRBV20-1 and TRBJ1-1; 7 bases map to TRBD1. The CDR3 runs to 16 residues. Losses at the gene ends were 0 bases for V and 10 bases for J; bases not matched to a gene: 17. The germline CDR1 and CDR2 sequences are DFQATT and SNEGSKA (reference sequence). CDR3 protein: CSARDIRTGGPRGAFF. The DNA for the CDR3 is TGCAGTGCTAGAGATATCCGGACAGGCGGGCCGCGAGGAGCTTTCTTT.

This clonotype appeared a few times. The chain carries TRBV20-1 and TRBJ2-1; no clear D gene. Between the trimmed V and J ends, which lost 2 bases and 9 bases, there was a span of 11 bases. The CDR3 runs 12 residues. Germline-derived CDR1 and CDR2 are DFQATT and SNEGSKA (reference sequence). This chain's CDR3 is CSARLKNIEQFF. In DNA, the CDR3 is TGCAGTGCTAGATTAAAGAACATTGAGCAGTTCTTC.

In its sample, this clonotype was seen a few times. The rearrangement joins TRBV25-1 to TRBJ2-5; D remains ambiguous. Germline V gives CDR1 MGHDK, CDR2 SYGVNS. The V gene lost 5 bases and the J gene lost 4 bases, with 8 bases spanning the gap. This CDR3 has 12 amino acids. The CDR3: CASSRVGETQYF. The CDR3 bases are TGTGCCAGCAGTAGGGTAGGAGAGACCCAGTACTTC.

There are a few counts of this clonotype. This rearrangement joins TRBV7-8 to TRBJ1-4, with D uncertain. V shed 5 bases and J shed 0 bases, with 19 bases lying between them. Germline values: CDR1 SGHVS, CDR2 FQNEAQ. The CDR3 length is 18 residues. CDR3 sequence (DNA): TGTGCCAGCAGCCCACGGCCCTCGAGTTTATCAACTAATGAAAAACTGTTTTTT. Translating it yields CASSPRPSSLSTNEKLFF.

The J gene is TRBJ1-2, the V gene TRBV5-6; 11 bases are shared with TRBD1. The CDR3 contains 15 residues. CDR1 and CDR2 (germline): SGHDT, YYEEEE. V lost 7 bases and J lost 4; bases outside the gene matches: 9. DNA for the CDR3: TGTGCCAGCGAAGGCCCGGGACAGGGGGTCTATGGCTACACCTTC. Translation gives CASEGPGQGVYGYTF.

This clonotype has a handful of counts. The chain recombines TRBV4-1 with TRBJ1-1; D gene unclear. The ends were cut back, 1 base at V and 4 bases at J, with 10 bases in the middle. The CDR3 covers 14 residues. Germline values: CDR1 MGHRA, CDR2 YSYEKL. CDR3 residues: CASSQVYGGTEAFF. DNA for the CDR3: TGCGCCAGCAGCCAAGTCTATGGTGGCACTGAAGCTTTCTTT.

The V gene is TRBV19, the J gene TRBJ2-5; maybe TRBD2 (6 bases). This CDR3 comprises 15 residues. The germline V gene has CDR1 LNHDA and CDR2 SQIVND (reference sequence). Trimming removed 5 bases at V and 2 bases at J, with 15 bases between. The CDR3 loop is CASSYTGTGQETQYF. The CDR3 region has the DNA TGTGCCAGTAGTTACACCGGGACTGGACAAGAGACCCAGTACTTC.

In its sample, this clonotype was seen many times. This rearrangement joins TRBV2 to TRBJ2-4; TRBD1 matches at 7 bases. This CDR3 has 16 residues. V was pared by 5 bases and J by 4 bases, with 11 bases of the junction left unmatched. Germline V lookup: CDR1 SNHLY, CDR2 FYNNEI. The CDR3 DNA reads as TGTGCCAGCAGTTCGCTTCCGGGACAGAGTAAAAACATTCAGTACTTC. It encodes CASSSLPGQSKNIQYF.

The J gene is TRBJ1-2, the V gene TRBV30; 9 bases align to TRBD1. From germline, CDR1 is GTSNPN and CDR2 SVGIG (reference sequence). Trimming cost V 2 bases and J 6 bases; bases outside gene matches: 7. This CDR3 contains 14 residues. The CDR3 spells CAWSISQGADGYTF. In DNA, the CDR3 is TGTGCCTGGAGTATATCACAGGGGGCGGATGGCTACACCTTC.

This clonotype has a handful of counts. This CDR3 reads CASSLDRGEQYV. CDR3 nucleotide sequence: TGTGCCAGCAGTCTAGACAGAGGAGAGCAGTACGTC. The chain uses TRBV2 and TRBJ2-7; a weak D match, TRBD1 (5 bases). The CDR3 spans 12 residues. V was shortened by 5 bases and J by 7 bases, with 12 bases between the two germline ends. CDR1 is SNHLY, CDR2 FYNNEI, per germline.

The table lists this clonotype with a few counts. The rearrangement links TRBV7-3 to TRBJ2-3; 7 bases agree with TRBD2. This CDR3 spans 14 amino acids. Per the germline V gene, CDR1 is SGHTA and CDR2 is FQGTGA. The V and J ends lost 5 bases and 2 bases, in that order; junction bases with no gene match: 4. The CDR3 DNA follows: TGTGCCAGCAGCCGCAGCGGGGACACAGATACGCAGTATTTT. Its protein product is CASSRSGDTDTQYF.

This sequence joins TRBV12-3 or TRBV12-4 and TRBJ1-2; 9 nucleotides agree with TRBD1. V trimming: 3 bases; J trimming: 7 bases; junction bases outside the gene matches: 9. The CDR3 covers 15 residues. CDR3 nucleotide sequence: TGTGCCAGCAGTTTTTCGGACAGGGGTACGGGTGGCTACACCTTC. Amino acids: CASSFSDRGTGGYTF.

This clonotype appeared a few times. The rearrangement links TRBV3-1 to TRBJ1-6; D is undetermined. V was trimmed by 5 bases and J by 10 bases, leaving 18 bases between them. CDR3 size: 15 residues. The germline CDR1 and CDR2 sequences are LGHDT and YNNKEL (reference sequence). The CDR3 DNA is TGTGCCAGCAGCTCTCCCGGGCCCCAGGTGTCACCCCTCCACTTT. Its protein is CASSSPGPQVSPLHF.

CDR3 bases: TGCGCCAGCAGCCAAGATCCCGGAAACACCATATATTTT. Translated, it gives CASSQDPGNTIYF. The chain couples TRBV4-1 to TRBJ1-3; D unclear. The CDR3 loop spans 13 amino acids. Germline lookup yields CDR1 MGHRA and CDR2 YSYEKL. V was pared by 0 bases and J by 4 bases, with 4 bases between.